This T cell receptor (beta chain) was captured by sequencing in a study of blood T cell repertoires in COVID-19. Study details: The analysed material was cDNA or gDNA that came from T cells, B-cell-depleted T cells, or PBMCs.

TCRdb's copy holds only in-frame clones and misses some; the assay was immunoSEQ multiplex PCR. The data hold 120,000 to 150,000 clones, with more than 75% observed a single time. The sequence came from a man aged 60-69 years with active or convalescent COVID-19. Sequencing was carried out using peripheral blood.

The CDR3 is CASTPGLAGPVGGELFF. The DNA for the CDR3 is TGTGCCAGTACCCCTGGCCTAGCGGGACCCGTGGGCGGGGAGCTGTTTTTT. The chain combines TRBV19 with TRBJ2-2; 9 bases are a match to TRBD2. Unmatched junction bases numbered 16, after V lost 7 bases and J lost 7 bases. Looked up from germline, CDR1 is LNHDA and CDR2 is SQIVND (reference sequence). The CDR3 extends over 17 amino acids. Looking up the rest from reference TRBV19 and TRBJ2-2 gives the full variable domain: DGGITQSPKYLFRKEGQNVTLSCEQNLNHDAMYWYRQDPGQGLRLIYYSQIVNDFQKGDIAEGYSVSREKKESFPLTVTSAQKNPTAFYLCASTPGLAGPVGGELFFGEGSRLTVL.